These T cell receptor beta chains were read from a single sample in a study of long-term antiretroviral therapy in people with HIV. Assay used: immunoSEQ multiplex PCR; TCRdb lists only in-frame clones, some missing. The top ten hold more than 5.5% of the sample, which has tens of thousands of clones, over 75% seen once. This specimen was unsorted PBMCs, taken 1.1 years before starting antiretroviral therapy. These receptors originate from a young woman with HIV. The CDR3 runs from the conserved cysteine through the conserved F or W. D genes are given only for firm matches. Clone size is stated in some rows and not others, as once, few, many or a class when expanded.

d_gene: -
v_gene: TRBV9
j_gene: TRBJ2-7
abundance: -
CDR3aa: CASSVAEGSSYEQYF
CDR3nt: TGTGCCAGCAGCGTAGCAGAAGGCAGCTCCTACGAGCAGTACTTC

d_gene: -
v_gene: TRBV5-6
j_gene: TRBJ1-2
abundance: -
CDR3aa: CASSLAQDRGYTF
CDR3nt: TGTGCCAGCAGCTTGGCCCAGGACCGGGGCTACACCTTC

d_gene: TRBD1
v_gene: TRBV4-1
j_gene: TRBJ1-1
abundance: -
CDR3aa: CASSTLYRDSRTNTEAFF
CDR3nt: TGCGCCAGCAGTACACTGTATAGGGACAGTAGAACGAACACTGAAGCTTTCTTT

d_gene: -
v_gene: TRBV9
j_gene: TRBJ1-1
abundance: -
CDR3aa: CASSNWDTTEAFF
CDR3nt: TGTGCCAGTAGCAACTGGGACACCACTGAAGCTTTCTTT

d_gene: TRBD1
v_gene: TRBV5-6
j_gene: TRBJ1-1
abundance: -
CDR3aa: CASSIGQGGTEAFF
CDR3nt: TGTGCCAGCAGCATAGGACAGGGAGGGACTGAAGCTTTCTTT

d_gene: -
v_gene: TRBV7-9
j_gene: TRBJ1-2
abundance: -
CDR3aa: CASSLVLESYTF
CDR3nt: TGTGCCAGCAGCTTAGTTCTGGAGAGCTACACCTTC

d_gene: -
v_gene: TRBV14
j_gene: TRBJ2-5
abundance: -
CDR3aa: CASSQGARSETQYF
CDR3nt: TGTGCCAGCAGCCAAGGCGCGAGGTCAGAGACCCAGTACTTC

d_gene: TRBD2
v_gene: TRBV2
j_gene: TRBJ2-2
abundance: few
CDR3aa: CASSPRASGERELFF
CDR3nt: TGTGCCAGCAGCCCCCGGGCTAGCGGGGAGAGGGAGCTGTTTTTT

d_gene: -
v_gene: TRBV11-2
j_gene: TRBJ2-1
abundance: -
CDR3aa: CASSLEASTYNEQFF
CDR3nt: TGTGCCAGCAGCTTAGAGGCTAGCACCTACAATGAGCAGTTCTTC

d_gene: -
v_gene: TRBV2
j_gene: TRBJ2-3
abundance: -
CDR3aa: CASILIGGVGTDTQYF
CDR3nt: TGTGCCAGCATCCTAATCGGGGGTGTGGGCACAGATACGCAGTATTTT

d_gene: TRBD1
v_gene: TRBV27
j_gene: TRBJ1-2
abundance: -
CDR3aa: CASSLSETGYGYTF
CDR3nt: TGTGCCAGCAGTTTATCGGAGACAGGGTATGGCTACACCTTC

d_gene: -
v_gene: TRBV4-1
j_gene: TRBJ1-4
abundance: -
CDR3aa: CASSQVGQGEKLFF
CDR3nt: TGCGCCAGCAGCCAAGTCGGTCAGGGTGAAAAACTGTTTTTT

d_gene: -
v_gene: TRBV11-2
j_gene: TRBJ1-3
abundance: once
CDR3aa: CASSKASWGSSGNTIYF
CDR3nt: TGTGCCAGCAGCAAAGCCTCATGGGGCTCCTCTGGAAACACCATATATTTT

d_gene: -
v_gene: TRBV2
j_gene: TRBJ2-2
abundance: -
CDR3aa: CASSSGFDSSGELFF
CDR3nt: TGTGCCAGCAGTAGTGGATTCGACTCGTCCGGGGAGCTGTTTTTT

d_gene: -
v_gene: TRBV11-3
j_gene: TRBJ1-6
abundance: -
CDR3aa: CASSLGAGVYSPLHF
CDR3nt: TGTGCCAGCAGCTTGGGGGCAGGGGTGTATTCACCCCTCCACTTT

d_gene: -
v_gene: TRBV20-1
j_gene: TRBJ1-1
abundance: -
CDR3aa: CSARSGDRSVF
CDR3nt: TGCAGTGCTAGATCCGGAGACCGCTCGGTCTTT

d_gene: -
v_gene: TRBV25-1
j_gene: TRBJ1-2
abundance: -
CDR3aa: CASHPREGGYTF
CDR3nt: TGTGCCAGCCACCCCAGGGAGGGTGGCTACACCTTC

d_gene: -
v_gene: TRBV5-6
j_gene: TRBJ1-1
abundance: -
CDR3aa: CASSSGGWTEAFF
CDR3nt: TGTGCCAGCAGCTCCGGGGGGTGGACTGAAGCTTTCTTT

d_gene: -
v_gene: TRBV5-8
j_gene: TRBJ1-6
abundance: -
CDR3aa: CASRPEMGRATSPLHF
CDR3nt: TGTGCCAGCAGACCAGAGATGGGGAGGGCTACCTCACCCCTCCACTTT

d_gene: -
v_gene: TRBV2
j_gene: TRBJ1-5
abundance: -
CDR3aa: CASSVSGAGNQPQHF
CDR3nt: TGTGCCAGCAGTGTCTCCGGGGCGGGCAATCAGCCCCAGCATTTT

d_gene: -
v_gene: TRBV7-9
j_gene: TRBJ2-5
abundance: -
CDR3aa: CASSLNLGQETQYF
CDR3nt: TGTGCCAGCAGCTTAAACCTAGGTCAAGAGACCCAGTACTTC

d_gene: TRBD1
v_gene: TRBV18
j_gene: TRBJ1-1
abundance: -
CDR3aa: CASSPHAGGMNTEAFF
CDR3nt: TGTGCCAGCTCACCACATGCAGGGGGAATGAACACTGAAGCTTTCTTT

d_gene: TRBD1
v_gene: TRBV5-1
j_gene: TRBJ1-3
abundance: -
CDR3aa: CASSLEGAPGNTIYF
CDR3nt: TGCGCCAGCAGCTTGGAGGGGGCGCCCGGAAACACCATATATTTT

d_gene: -
v_gene: TRBV30
j_gene: TRBJ1-6
abundance: few
CDR3aa: CAWSTRQDPNLHF
CDR3nt: TGTGCCTGGAGTACCCGACAGGATCCAAACCTCCACTTT

d_gene: TRBD2
v_gene: TRBV20-1
j_gene: TRBJ2-3
abundance: -
CDR3aa: CSARGLAGGNF
CDR3nt: TGCAGTGCTAGAGGACTAGCGGGGGGGAATTTT

d_gene: TRBD2
v_gene: TRBV5-4
j_gene: TRBJ2-7
abundance: -
CDR3aa: CASSLSSSGEPLAYEQYF
CDR3nt: TGTGCCAGCAGCTTGTCCTCTAGCGGGGAACCGCTCGCATACGAGCAGTACTTC

d_gene: -
v_gene: TRBV27
j_gene: TRBJ1-2
abundance: -
CDR3aa: CASRSGARTGDYGYTF
CDR3nt: TGTGCCAGCCGCTCAGGGGCCCGAACGGGAGACTATGGCTACACCTTC

d_gene: -
v_gene: TRBV6-6
j_gene: TRBJ1-6
abundance: -
CDR3aa: CASSLPGSPLHF
CDR3nt: TGTGCCAGCAGTCTCCCAGGGTCACCCCTCCACTTT

d_gene: TRBD1
v_gene: TRBV5-1
j_gene: TRBJ1-3
abundance: -
CDR3aa: CASSSYQGGSGNTIYF
CDR3nt: TGCGCCAGCAGCTCCTATCAGGGGGGCTCTGGAAACACCATATATTTT

d_gene: -
v_gene: TRBV6-5
j_gene: TRBJ2-1
abundance: once
CDR3aa: CASSYAAGNEQFF
CDR3nt: TGTGCCAGCAGTTACGCGGCAGGGAATGAGCAGTTCTTC

d_gene: -
v_gene: TRBV27
j_gene: TRBJ2-1
abundance: -
CDR3aa: CASTKSGRDEQFF
CDR3nt: TGTGCCAGCACCAAGTCTGGGCGGGATGAGCAGTTCTTC

d_gene: -
v_gene: TRBV27
j_gene: TRBJ1-5
abundance: -
CDR3aa: CASSLHAGHNQPQHF
CDR3nt: TGTGCCAGCAGTTTGCATGCAGGGCACAATCAGCCCCAGCATTTT

d_gene: -
v_gene: TRBV6-5
j_gene: TRBJ1-2
abundance: -
CDR3aa: CASSHTGPANYGYTF
CDR3nt: TGTGCCAGCAGTCACACAGGCCCAGCTAACTATGGCTACACCTTC

d_gene: -
v_gene: TRBV7-2
j_gene: TRBJ1-6
abundance: -
CDR3aa: CASSSGELDNSPLHF
CDR3nt: TGTGCCAGCAGCTCCGGAGAGTTGGATAATTCACCCCTCCACTTT

d_gene: -
v_gene: TRBV5-6
j_gene: TRBJ1-2
abundance: -
CDR3aa: CASSDPMQGPGYTF
CDR3nt: TGTGCCAGCAGCGACCCGATGCAGGGGCCAGGCTACACCTTC

d_gene: -
v_gene: TRBV2
j_gene: TRBJ1-1
abundance: -
CDR3aa: CASSEEVGTEAFF
CDR3nt: TGTGCCAGCAGTGAGGAGGTGGGCACTGAAGCTTTCTTT

d_gene: -
v_gene: TRBV9
j_gene: TRBJ2-2
abundance: -
CDR3aa: CASSVWKTGSGELFF
CDR3nt: TGTGCCAGCAGCGTTTGGAAGACGGGATCCGGGGAGCTGTTTTTT

d_gene: -
v_gene: TRBV4-1
j_gene: TRBJ2-1
abundance: -
CDR3aa: CASSLGGLGNEQFF
CDR3nt: TGCGCCAGCAGCCTTGGGGGGTTAGGGAATGAGCAGTTCTTC

d_gene: TRBD1
v_gene: TRBV9
j_gene: TRBJ2-1
abundance: -
CDR3aa: CASSRAGTEFYNEQFF
CDR3nt: TGTGCCAGCAGCCGAGCCGGGACAGAATTTTACAATGAGCAGTTCTTC

d_gene: TRBD1
v_gene: TRBV29-1
j_gene: TRBJ1-2
abundance: few
CDR3aa: CSVPGTAYGYTF
CDR3nt: TGCAGCGTCCCAGGGACAGCCTATGGCTACACCTTC

d_gene: -
v_gene: TRBV18
j_gene: TRBJ1-5
abundance: -
CDR3aa: CASSLSPDQPQHF
CDR3nt: TGTGCCAGCTCGCTCTCGCCGGATCAGCCCCAGCATTTT

d_gene: -
v_gene: TRBV14
j_gene: TRBJ2-7
abundance: -
CDR3aa: CASSQEILGGGRSYEQYF
CDR3nt: TGTGCCAGCAGCCAAGAAATTTTAGGAGGGGGCAGGTCCTACGAGCAGTACTTC

d_gene: -
v_gene: TRBV15
j_gene: TRBJ1-5
abundance: few
CDR3aa: CATSRDKGYNQPQHF
CDR3nt: TGTGCCACCAGCAGAGATAAGGGATACAATCAGCCCCAGCATTTT

d_gene: TRBD2
v_gene: TRBV4-2
j_gene: TRBJ2-5
abundance: -
CDR3aa: CASSQNSGGVETQYF
CDR3nt: TGTGCCAGCAGCCAAAACAGCGGGGGAGTCGAGACCCAGTACTTC